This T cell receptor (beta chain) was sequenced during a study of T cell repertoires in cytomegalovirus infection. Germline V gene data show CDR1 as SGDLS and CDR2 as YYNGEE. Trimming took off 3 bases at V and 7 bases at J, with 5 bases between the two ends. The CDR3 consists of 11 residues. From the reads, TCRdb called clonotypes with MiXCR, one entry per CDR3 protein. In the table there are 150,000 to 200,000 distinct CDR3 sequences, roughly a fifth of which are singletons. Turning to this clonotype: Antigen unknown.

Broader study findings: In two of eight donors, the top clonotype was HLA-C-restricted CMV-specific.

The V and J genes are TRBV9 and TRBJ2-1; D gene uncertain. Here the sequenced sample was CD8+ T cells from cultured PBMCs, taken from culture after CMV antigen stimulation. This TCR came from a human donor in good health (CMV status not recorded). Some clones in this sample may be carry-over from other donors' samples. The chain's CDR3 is CASSASNEQFF. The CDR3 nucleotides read TGTGCCAGCAGCGCGAGTAATGAGCAGTTCTTC.